This note documents a single T cell receptor (beta chain) sequence. Antigen unknown. The data originate from a study of T cell clones after liver transplantation. Across the whole study: Immunosuppression withdrawal was tried within 2 years after liver transplantation in this trial. Post-transplant blood was tracked for graft-donor-reactive T cell clones identified in a pre-transplant mixed lymphocyte reaction. As an antigen-independent comparator, third-party-reactive TCRbeta sequences came from pre-transplant mixed lymphocyte reactions.

Germline CDR1 KGHSH, CDR2 LQKENI. The CDR3 has 15 amino acids. J gave up 6 bases and V 3 bases, and 8 bases lay outside the gene matches. Findings and limits, study-wide: Small, mixed patient groups and varying post-transplant times limit these conclusions.

Measured with immunoSEQ multiplex PCR; TCRdb has only the in-frame clones, and not every one. The sample includes about 120,000 clones, about nine tenths seen only once; the top ten take approximately 0.78%. The V call is TRBV18, the J call TRBJ1-5, with TRBD1 identical over 7 bases. This receptor was obtained from a human patient who received a liver transplant. The graft donor may have contributed some T cells. Sequences were derived from CD4+ T cells from blood, sampled 12 months after liver transplant. The DNA for the CDR3 is TGTGCCAGCTCACCGGACAGGAGGACCAGTCAGCCCCAGCATTTT. Amino acid sequence: CASSPDRRTSQPQHF.